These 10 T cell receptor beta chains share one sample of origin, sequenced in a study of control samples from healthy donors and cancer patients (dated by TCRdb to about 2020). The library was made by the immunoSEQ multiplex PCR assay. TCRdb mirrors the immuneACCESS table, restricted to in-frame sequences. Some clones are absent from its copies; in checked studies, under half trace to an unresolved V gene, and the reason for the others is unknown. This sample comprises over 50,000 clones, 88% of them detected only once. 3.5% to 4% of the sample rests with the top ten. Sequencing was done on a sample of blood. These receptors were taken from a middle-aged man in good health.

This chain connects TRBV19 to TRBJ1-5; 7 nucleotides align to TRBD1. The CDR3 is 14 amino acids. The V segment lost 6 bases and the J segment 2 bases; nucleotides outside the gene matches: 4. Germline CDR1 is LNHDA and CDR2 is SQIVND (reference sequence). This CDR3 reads CASSGQAGNQPQHF. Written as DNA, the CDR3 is TGTGCCAGTAGCGGACAGGCCGGCAATCAGCCCCAGCATTTT.

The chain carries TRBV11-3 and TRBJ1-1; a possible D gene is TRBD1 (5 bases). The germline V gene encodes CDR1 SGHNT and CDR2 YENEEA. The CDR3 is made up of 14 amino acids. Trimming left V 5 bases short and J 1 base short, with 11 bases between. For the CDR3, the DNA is TGTGCCAGCAGCCCGGGGACGGGGAACACTGAAGCTTTCTTT. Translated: CASSPGTGNTEAFF.

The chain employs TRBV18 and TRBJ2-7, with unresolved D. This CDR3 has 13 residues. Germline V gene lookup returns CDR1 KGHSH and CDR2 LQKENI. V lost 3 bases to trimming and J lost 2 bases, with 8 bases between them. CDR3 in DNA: TGTGCCAGCTCACCGCGTGGGCCCTACGAGCAGTACTTC. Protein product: CASSPRGPYEQYF.

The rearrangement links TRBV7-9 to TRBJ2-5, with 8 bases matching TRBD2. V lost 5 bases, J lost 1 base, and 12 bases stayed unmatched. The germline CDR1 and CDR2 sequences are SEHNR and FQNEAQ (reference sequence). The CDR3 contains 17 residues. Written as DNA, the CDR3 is TGTGCCAGCAGCCCACAACTTAGCGGGACCCTCCAAGAGACCCAGTACTTC. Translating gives CASSPQLSGTLQETQYF.

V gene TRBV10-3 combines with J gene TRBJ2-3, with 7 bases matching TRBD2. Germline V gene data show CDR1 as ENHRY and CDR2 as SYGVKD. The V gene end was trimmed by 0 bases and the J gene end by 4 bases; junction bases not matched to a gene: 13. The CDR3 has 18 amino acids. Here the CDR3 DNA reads TGTGCCATCAGTGAGTCTAGAAAGCGGGAAGGGGTACCAGATACGCAGTATTTT. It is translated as CAISESRKREGVPDTQYF.

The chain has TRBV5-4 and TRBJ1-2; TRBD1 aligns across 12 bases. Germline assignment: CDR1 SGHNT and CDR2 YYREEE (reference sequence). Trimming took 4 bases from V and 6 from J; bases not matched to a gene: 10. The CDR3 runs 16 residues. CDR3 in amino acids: CASSVALGQGADGYTF. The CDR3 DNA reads TGTGCCAGCAGCGTTGCTTTGGGACAGGGGGCGGATGGCTACACCTTC.

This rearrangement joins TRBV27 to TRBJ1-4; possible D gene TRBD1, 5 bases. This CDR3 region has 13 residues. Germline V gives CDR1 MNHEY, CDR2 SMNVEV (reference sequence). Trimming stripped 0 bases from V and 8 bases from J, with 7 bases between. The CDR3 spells CASSLSTVEKLFF. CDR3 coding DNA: TGTGCCAGCAGTTTATCGACAGTAGAAAAACTGTTTTTT.

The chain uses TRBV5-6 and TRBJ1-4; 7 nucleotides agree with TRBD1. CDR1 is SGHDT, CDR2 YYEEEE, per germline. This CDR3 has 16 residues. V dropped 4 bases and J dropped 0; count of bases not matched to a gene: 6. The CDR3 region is CASSLTGDATNEKLFF. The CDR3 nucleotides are TGTGCCAGCAGCCTAACAGGGGACGCAACTAATGAAAAACTGTTTTTT.

The CDR3 protein is CAISEVVSDYEQYF. The CDR3 DNA reads TGTGCCATCAGTGAGGTTGTCTCAGACTACGAGCAGTACTTC. The rearrangement uses TRBV10-3 and TRBJ2-7; D is undetermined. This CDR3 is built from 14 residues. The ends were cut back, 2 bases at V and 3 bases at J, with 11 bases in the middle. The germline CDR1 and CDR2 sequences are ENHRY and SYGVKD.

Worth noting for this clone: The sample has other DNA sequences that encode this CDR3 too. The CDR3 loop is CASSLGPRSMNTEAFF. CDR3 nucleotide sequence: TGCGCCAGCAGCTTGGGGCCGAGATCCATGAACACTGAAGCTTTCTTT. V and J are TRBV5-1 and TRBJ1-1; D uncertain. Per the germline V gene, CDR1 is SGHRS and CDR2 is YFSETQ. The CDR3 is 16 residues long. Trimming cost V 0 bases and J 0 bases, with 12 bases left between them.